What follows describes a single TCR beta chain. Measured with immunoSEQ multiplex PCR; TCRdb has only the in-frame clones, and not every one. There are approximately 53,000 clones in the sample; 93% occur only once, and roughly 10% lies in the top ten. V was clipped by 2 bases and J by 6 bases; unmatched bases: 5. The CDR3 spans 15 residues. CDR1 MNHNS and CDR2 SASEGT come from the germline V gene. The gene calls are TRBV6-1 and TRBJ2-7; the match to TRBD1 covers 12 bases. The TCR comes from a man aged 35 to 55 with rheumatoid arthritis. The sequenced material came from PBMCs. CDR3 nucleotide sequence: TGTGCCAGCAGTGAAAGGGGACAGGGGGCCCTCGAGCAGTACTTC. Encoded protein: CASSERGQGALEQYF.